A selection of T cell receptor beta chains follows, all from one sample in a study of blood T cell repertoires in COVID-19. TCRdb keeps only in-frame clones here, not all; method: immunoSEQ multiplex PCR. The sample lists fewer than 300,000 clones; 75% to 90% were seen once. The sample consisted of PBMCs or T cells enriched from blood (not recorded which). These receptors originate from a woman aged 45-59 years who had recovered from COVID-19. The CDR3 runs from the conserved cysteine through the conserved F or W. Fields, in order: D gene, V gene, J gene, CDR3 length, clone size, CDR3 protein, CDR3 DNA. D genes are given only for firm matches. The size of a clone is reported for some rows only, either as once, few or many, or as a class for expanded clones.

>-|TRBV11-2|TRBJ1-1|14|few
CASSLHPGDTEAFF
TGTGCCAGCAGCCTCCACCCAGGGGATACTGAAGCTTTCTTT
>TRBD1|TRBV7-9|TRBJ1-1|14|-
CASSLGQVNTEAFF
TGTGCCAGCAGCTTGGGACAGGTGAACACTGAAGCTTTCTTT
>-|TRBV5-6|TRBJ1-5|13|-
CASSLRGNQPQHF
TGTGCCAGCAGCTTACGAGGTAATCAGCCCCAGCATTTT
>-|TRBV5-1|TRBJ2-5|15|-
CASSFGSGIQETQYF
TGCGCCAGCAGCTTTGGCTCGGGTATTCAAGAGACCCAGTACTTC
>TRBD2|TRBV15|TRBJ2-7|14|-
CATSRGLAGDEQYF
TGTGCCACCAGCAGAGGACTAGCGGGAGACGAGCAGTACTTC
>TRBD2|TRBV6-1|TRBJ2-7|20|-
CASSEALPGWLAGGGFEQYF
TGTGCCAGCAGTGAAGCGCTTCCTGGGTGGTTAGCGGGAGGCGGTTTCGAGCAGTACTTC
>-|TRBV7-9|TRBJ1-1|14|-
CASSLATLNTEAFF
TGTGCCAGCAGCTTAGCCACTTTGAACACTGAAGCTTTCTTT
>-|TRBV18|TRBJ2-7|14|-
CASSPGLDGDEQYF
TGTGCCAGCTCACCGGGACTTGATGGGGACGAGCAGTACTTC
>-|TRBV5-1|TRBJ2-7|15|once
CASSLAVGGLYEQYF
TGCGCCAGCAGCTTGGCGGTGGGGGGACTCTACGAGCAGTACTTC
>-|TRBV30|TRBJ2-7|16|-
CAWSEWQAGDSFEQYF
TGTGCCTGGAGCGAATGGCAGGCAGGCGATTCCTTTGAGCAGTACTTC